Each of the 2 T cell receptor beta chains below was sequenced from the same sample in a study of shared clonotypes between healthy human individuals. Naive CD8 populations comprised CD45RO-negative cells positively selected for CCR7, excluding terminally differentiated effector memory CD45RA+ cells. Sequencing was performed with immunoSEQ multiplex PCR; in TCRdb, only in-frame clones are kept and a portion is missing. The profile shows approximately 720,000 clones, just over 90% of them singletons. The sequencing sample was made of naive CD8+ T cells sorted from blood. These TCRs come from a man aged 25 to 40 in good health.

This rearrangement joins TRBV7-9 to TRBJ2-1, with D possibly being TRBD2 (5 bases). The germline V gene encodes CDR1 SEHNR and CDR2 FQNEAQ (reference sequence). V lost 3 bases to trimming and J lost 1 base, with 7 bases between them. This CDR3 contains 14 residues. Here the CDR3 DNA reads TGTGCCAGCAGCTTTAGCGAGTCCTACAATGAGCAGTTCTTC. Encoded protein: CASSFSESYNEQFF. Using reference TRBV7-9 and TRBJ2-1 for the parts outside the CDR3, the full variable domain is DTGVSQNPRHKITKRGQNVTFRCDPISEHNRLYWYRQTLGQGPEFLTYFQNEAQLEKSRLLSDRFSAERPKGSFSTLEIQRTEQGDSAMYLCASSFSESYNEQFFGPGTRLTVL.

The chain is built from TRBV29-1 and TRBJ2-2; TRBD2 agrees at 11 bases. V was pared by 7 bases and J by 3 bases, with 7 bases of the junction left unmatched. The CDR3 runs to 15 residues. Germline values: CDR1 SQVTM, CDR2 ANQGSEA. Here the CDR3 reads CSARTSGSDTGELFF. CDR3 DNA sequence: TGCAGCGCTAGGACTAGCGGGTCAGACACCGGGGAGCTGTTTTTT.